Listed below are T cell receptor beta chains from one sample, sequenced in a study of regulatory T cells in long-lasting Graves disease. TCRdb analysed the multiplex PCR reads with MiXCR anew, one entry per CDR3 protein. The sample yields fewer than 550,000 distinct CDR3 sequences, 15% to 20% seen once. This sample was shared with a second study, whose subject was T cells in Graves' hyperthyroidism and ophthalmopathy.

The starting material was peripheral blood mononuclear cells (PBMCs), obtained at new diagnosis, from a patient treated with antithyroid drugs. The source is a woman aged 35-60 years with Graves disease. The CDR3 runs from the conserved cysteine through the conserved F or W. Fields, in order: J gene, V gene, clone size, D gene, CDR3 protein, CDR3 DNA. D genes are given only for firm matches. Clone size, where shown, is once, few, many, or a class for clones that have expanded.

J gene: TRBJ2-2; V gene: TRBV19; clone size: -; D gene: TRBD2; CDR3 protein: CASSWGLAGVTGTGELFF; CDR3 DNA: TGTGCCAGTAGTTGGGGACTAGCGGGGGTCACGGGGACCGGGGAGCTGTTTTTT
J gene: TRBJ2-3; V gene: TRBV9; clone size: few; D gene: -; CDR3 protein: CASSVGLGRSTDTQYF; CDR3 DNA: TGTGCCAGCAGCGTAGGTTTGGGTCGGAGCACAGATACGCAGTATTTT
J gene: TRBJ2-1; V gene: TRBV12-3/TRBV12-4; clone size: few; D gene: TRBD2; CDR3 protein: CASTPPAGGPNEQFF; CDR3 DNA: TGTGCCAGCACCCCCCCGGCGGGGGGGCCCAATGAGCAGTTCTTC
J gene: TRBJ2-1; V gene: TRBV12-5; clone size: many; D gene: TRBD2; CDR3 protein: CASGLRLAGGPNEQFF; CDR3 DNA: TGTGCTAGTGGTCTACGGCTAGCGGGGGGGCCAAATGAGCAGTTCTTC
J gene: TRBJ2-1; V gene: TRBV13; clone size: many; D gene: TRBD1; CDR3 protein: CASSLGTGQFF; CDR3 DNA: TGTGCCAGCAGCCTTGGGACAGGGCAGTTCTTC
J gene: TRBJ1-1; V gene: TRBV27; clone size: many; D gene: TRBD1; CDR3 protein: CASSRQGLTEAFF; CDR3 DNA: TGTGCCAGCAGCCGACAGGGGCTCACTGAAGCTTTCTTT
J gene: TRBJ2-1; V gene: TRBV6-4; clone size: many; D gene: TRBD2; CDR3 protein: CASSEAGGYNEQFF; CDR3 DNA: TGTGCCAGCAGTGAAGCGGGGGGGTACAATGAGCAGTTCTTC
J gene: TRBJ2-1; V gene: TRBV3-1; clone size: many; D gene: -; CDR3 protein: CASSQDKRPFSEQFF; CDR3 DNA: TGTGCCAGCAGCCAAGATAAGAGACCCTTCAGTGAGCAGTTCTTC
J gene: TRBJ2-3; V gene: TRBV13; clone size: many; D gene: TRBD2; CDR3 protein: CASSFSGGGSTDTQYF; CDR3 DNA: TGTGCCAGCAGCTTTAGCGGGGGAGGTAGCACAGATACGCAGTATTTT
J gene: TRBJ2-5; V gene: TRBV30; clone size: -; D gene: -; CDR3 protein: CAWSVNVGAQYF; CDR3 DNA: TGTGCCTGGAGTGTAAACGTGGGGGCCCAGTACTTC
J gene: TRBJ2-7; V gene: TRBV6-1; clone size: -; D gene: -; CDR3 protein: CASPKEGLSIYEQYF; CDR3 DNA: TGTGCCAGCCCCAAGGAGGGGCTGTCAATCTACGAGCAGTACTTC
J gene: TRBJ1-5; V gene: TRBV10-3; clone size: many; D gene: -; CDR3 protein: CAISESVSNQPQHF; CDR3 DNA: TGTGCCATCAGTGAGTCGGTCAGCAATCAGCCCCAGCATTTT
J gene: TRBJ2-2; V gene: TRBV27; clone size: -; D gene: TRBD1; CDR3 protein: CASSWDRSTGELFF; CDR3 DNA: TGTGCCAGCAGCTGGGACAGGTCCACCGGGGAGCTGTTTTTT
J gene: TRBJ2-1; V gene: TRBV12-3/TRBV12-4; clone size: -; D gene: TRBD2; CDR3 protein: CASSSVIFGGGTYNEQFF; CDR3 DNA: TGTGCCAGCAGTTCAGTGATTTTCGGCGGGGGAACCTACAATGAGCAGTTCTTC
J gene: TRBJ1-2; V gene: TRBV6-1; clone size: few; D gene: TRBD1; CDR3 protein: CASRSRTGDYGYTF; CDR3 DNA: TGTGCCAGCAGATCTAGGACAGGCGACTATGGCTACACCTTC
J gene: TRBJ2-2; V gene: TRBV11-3; clone size: many; D gene: -; CDR3 protein: CASTVDTGELFF; CDR3 DNA: TGTGCCAGCACCGTGGATACCGGGGAGCTGTTTTTT
J gene: TRBJ2-7; V gene: TRBV6-1; clone size: many; D gene: -; CDR3 protein: CASSEIGPYEQYF; CDR3 DNA: TGTGCCAGCAGTGAAATCGGGCCCTACGAGCAGTACTTC
J gene: TRBJ2-1; V gene: TRBV20-1; clone size: many; D gene: -; CDR3 protein: CSARWAALDEQFF; CDR3 DNA: TGCAGTGCTAGGTGGGCAGCCTTGGATGAGCAGTTCTTC
J gene: TRBJ1-2; V gene: TRBV18; clone size: many; D gene: -; CDR3 protein: CASSPLGLNYGYTF; CDR3 DNA: TGTGCCAGCTCACCCCTAGGGCTGAACTATGGCTACACCTTC
J gene: TRBJ2-7; V gene: TRBV28; clone size: many; D gene: TRBD1; CDR3 protein: CASSLHSGTGTEQYF; CDR3 DNA: TGTGCCAGCAGTCTACACTCAGGGACAGGGACCGAGCAGTACTTC
J gene: TRBJ2-3; V gene: TRBV7-6; clone size: -; D gene: -; CDR3 protein: CASSLPDSISSTDTQYF; CDR3 DNA: TGTGCCAGCAGCTTACCCGATTCAATTTCTAGCACAGATACGCAGTATTTT
J gene: TRBJ1-1; V gene: TRBV7-3; clone size: -; D gene: -; CDR3 protein: CASSAVGGLNTEAFF; CDR3 DNA: TGTGCCAGCAGCGCCGTGGGGGGCCTGAACACTGAAGCTTTCTTT
J gene: TRBJ1-2; V gene: TRBV14; clone size: few; D gene: -; CDR3 protein: CASSQVNSRGYTF; CDR3 DNA: TGTGCCAGCAGCCAAGTAAACAGTCGAGGCTACACCTTC
J gene: TRBJ1-2; V gene: TRBV12-3/TRBV12-4; clone size: few; D gene: TRBD1; CDR3 protein: CASSLQGIGYTF; CDR3 DNA: TGTGCCAGCAGTCTACAGGGGATCGGCTACACCTTC
J gene: TRBJ1-5; V gene: TRBV9; clone size: many; D gene: TRBD1; CDR3 protein: CASSVGTGGVNQPQHF; CDR3 DNA: TGTGCCAGCAGCGTAGGGACAGGGGGCGTCAATCAGCCCCAGCATTTT
J gene: TRBJ2-7; V gene: TRBV24-1; clone size: few; D gene: -; CDR3 protein: CASKFPGQGEYEQYF; CDR3 DNA: TGTGCCAGTAAGTTCCCCGGGCAAGGTGAATACGAGCAGTACTTC
J gene: TRBJ1-1; V gene: TRBV6-1; clone size: many; D gene: -; CDR3 protein: CASIRAATEAFF; CDR3 DNA: TGTGCCAGCATTAGGGCAGCCACTGAAGCTTTCTTT
J gene: TRBJ2-3; V gene: TRBV10-3; clone size: -; D gene: TRBD2; CDR3 protein: CAISESAGGDGSTDTQYF; CDR3 DNA: TGTGCCATCAGTGAGTCGGCTGGGGGGGATGGAAGCACAGATACGCAGTATTTT
J gene: TRBJ1-2; V gene: TRBV7-9; clone size: -; D gene: TRBD1; CDR3 protein: CASSLADRESYGYTF; CDR3 DNA: TGTGCCAGCAGCTTAGCGGACAGGGAGTCCTATGGCTACACCTTC
J gene: TRBJ2-1; V gene: TRBV11-2; clone size: -; D gene: -; CDR3 protein: CASSLVANTGREQFF; CDR3 DNA: TGTGCCAGCAGCTTAGTGGCTAACACGGGACGTGAGCAGTTCTTC
J gene: TRBJ1-1; V gene: TRBV28; clone size: many; D gene: -; CDR3 protein: CASSLGGGGTEAFF; CDR3 DNA: TGTGCCAGCAGTTTGGGGGGCGGGGGCACTGAAGCTTTCTTT
J gene: TRBJ1-5; V gene: TRBV6-1; clone size: many; D gene: -; CDR3 protein: CASTEGWAIGLNQPQHF; CDR3 DNA: TGTGCCAGCACTGAGGGTTGGGCGATCGGGCTCAATCAGCCCCAGCATTTT
J gene: TRBJ1-2; V gene: TRBV2; clone size: once; D gene: -; CDR3 protein: CAIGSPGRIDGYTF; CDR3 DNA: TGTGCCATTGGCAGCCCAGGAAGAATCGATGGCTACACCTTC
J gene: TRBJ1-6; V gene: TRBV28; clone size: few; D gene: -; CDR3 protein: CASSPRQTSPLHF; CDR3 DNA: TGTGCCAGCAGTCCCAGACAGACTTCACCCCTCCACTTT
J gene: TRBJ2-3; V gene: TRBV5-1; clone size: many; D gene: -; CDR3 protein: CASSFGALKDTQYF; CDR3 DNA: TGCGCCAGCAGCTTCGGGGCTCTTAAGGATACGCAGTATTTT
J gene: TRBJ2-7; V gene: TRBV6-2/TRBV6-3; clone size: few; D gene: -; CDR3 protein: CASSSSCEQYF; CDR3 DNA: TGTGCCAGCAGTTCCTCCTGCGAGCAGTACTTC
J gene: TRBJ2-1; V gene: TRBV6-2/TRBV6-3; clone size: few; D gene: -; CDR3 protein: CASSYSWGAGNEQFF; CDR3 DNA: TGTGCCAGCAGCTATTCGTGGGGAGCGGGCAATGAGCAGTTCTTC
J gene: TRBJ1-2; V gene: TRBV20-1; clone size: -; D gene: -; CDR3 protein: CSAPSGNSNYGYTF; CDR3 DNA: TGCAGTGCACCGTCAGGAAACTCCAACTATGGCTACACCTTC
J gene: TRBJ2-1; V gene: TRBV20-1; clone size: -; D gene: TRBD1; CDR3 protein: CSAQRQGRNEQFF; CDR3 DNA: TGCAGTGCACAGAGACAGGGGAGAAATGAGCAGTTCTTC
J gene: TRBJ2-1; V gene: TRBV28; clone size: -; D gene: TRBD1; CDR3 protein: CASTLGGQGAHGEQFF; CDR3 DNA: TGTGCCAGCACCCTGGGGGGACAGGGGGCGCACGGTGAGCAGTTCTTC
J gene: TRBJ2-1; V gene: TRBV12-3/TRBV12-4; clone size: many; D gene: TRBD2; CDR3 protein: CASSHLGGGYNEQFF; CDR3 DNA: TGTGCCAGCAGTCACCTGGGGGGGGGTTACAATGAGCAGTTCTTC
J gene: TRBJ1-1; V gene: TRBV12-5; clone size: -; D gene: -; CDR3 protein: CASAPAGQMNTEAFF; CDR3 DNA: TGTGCTAGTGCCCCCGCCGGACAGATGAACACTGAAGCTTTCTTT
J gene: TRBJ1-4; V gene: TRBV7-8; clone size: -; D gene: -; CDR3 protein: CASSRQVNEKLFF; CDR3 DNA: TGTGCCAGCAGTCGGCAGGTTAATGAAAAACTGTTTTTT
J gene: TRBJ1-5; V gene: TRBV6-2/TRBV6-3; clone size: -; D gene: TRBD1; CDR3 protein: CASSGIQGNQPQHF; CDR3 DNA: TGTGCCAGCAGTGGAATACAGGGGAACCAGCCCCAGCATTTT
J gene: TRBJ1-3; V gene: TRBV12-3/TRBV12-4; clone size: -; D gene: -; CDR3 protein: CASSFSLDMAGTNTIYF; CDR3 DNA: TGTGCCAGCAGTTTTTCCCTAGACATGGCCGGGACGAACACCATATATTTT
J gene: TRBJ2-7; V gene: TRBV7-8; clone size: many; D gene: -; CDR3 protein: CASSPPFFEQYF; CDR3 DNA: TGTGCCAGCAGCCCCCCATTTTTCGAGCAGTACTTC
J gene: TRBJ2-7; V gene: TRBV2; clone size: many; D gene: -; CDR3 protein: CASSESLGSTTYEQYF; CDR3 DNA: TGTGCCAGCAGTGAAAGTCTGGGCTCAACCACCTACGAGCAGTACTTC
J gene: TRBJ1-6; V gene: TRBV20-1; clone size: -; D gene: -; CDR3 protein: CSARGGGGNLYNSPLHF; CDR3 DNA: TGCAGTGCTAGAGGGGGTGGGGGAAACCTCTATAATTCACCCCTCCACTTT
J gene: TRBJ2-2; V gene: TRBV7-2; clone size: few; D gene: TRBD2; CDR3 protein: CASSLGLGLTGELFF; CDR3 DNA: TGTGCCAGCAGCTTGGGACTAGGTCTCACCGGGGAGCTGTTTTTT